The 14 T cell receptor beta chains below all came from one sample that was sequenced in a study of response to subunit inactivated influenza vaccine. One entry per CDR3 protein, called by TCRdb with MiXCR from the RT-PCR reads. Of around 530,000 distinct CDR3 sequences listed, about 10% are singletons. The sequences come from PBMCs from blood, collected on the day of vaccination. The receptors shown here come from a man aged 50 or older who received an inactivated influenza vaccine.

This clonotype appeared a few times. The chain employs TRBV10-3 and TRBJ2-7; D gene ambiguous. The V end was cut by 4 bases, the J end by 3 bases, with 13 bases between. In germline, CDR1 is ENHRY, CDR2 SYGVKD. This CDR3 is 14 amino acids long. The CDR3 DNA follows: TGTGCCATCAGTGGAAGACCGCCGGACTACGAGCAGTACTTC. This codes for CAISGRPPDYEQYF.

This clonotype was detected many times. The chain couples TRBV3-1 to TRBJ2-7, with 8 bases identical to TRBD1. Per the germline V gene, CDR1 is LGHDT and CDR2 is YNNKEL (reference sequence). CDR3 length: 14 residues. V was clipped by 1 base and J by 5 bases; unmatched bases: 4. CDR3 sequence: CASSQAAGGDEQYF. CDR3 nucleotide sequence: TGTGCCAGCAGCCAAGCGGCAGGGGGCGACGAGCAGTACTTC.

This clonotype appeared a few times. The rearrangement joins TRBV5-1 to TRBJ1-6; a possible D gene is TRBD1 (5 bases). The CDR3 has 15 amino acids. Germline V lookup: CDR1 SGHRS, CDR2 YFSETQ. V lost 0 bases to trimming and J lost 10 bases, with 14 bases between them. In DNA, the CDR3 is TGCGCCAGCAGCTTGGAGGCAGGGTTGGGATCACCCCTCCACTTT. Its translation is CASSLEAGLGSPLHF.

In this sample, this clonotype turned up many times. The rearrangement links TRBV24-1 to TRBJ2-3; D possibly matches TRBD1 or TRBD2 (5 bases each). CDR3 length: 16 amino acids. In germline, CDR1 is KGHDR, CDR2 SFDVKD. V shed 4 bases and J shed 0 bases, with 13 bases lying between them. The CDR3 coding sequence is TGTGCCACCAGTGACCCCCGGGGACGGAGCACAGATACGCAGTATTTT. Its protein is CATSDPRGRSTDTQYF.

The chain joins TRBV7-9 to TRBJ2-7; D possibly matches TRBD1 or TRBD2 (5 bases each). CDR3 length equals 15 residues. V was shortened by 5 bases and J by 2 bases, with 16 bases between the two germline ends. In germline, CDR1 is SEHNR, CDR2 FQNEAQ (reference sequence). The CDR3 loop reads CASSARAGRAYEQYF. The CDR3, as DNA: TGTGCCAGCAGCGCTAGGGCAGGGCGGGCCTACGAGCAGTACTTC.

The rearrangement joins TRBV2 to TRBJ2-3; D could derive from TRBD1 or TRBD2 (5 bases each). The CDR3 loop spans 13 amino acids. Trimming removed 3 bases at V and 6 bases at J, with 10 bases between. The germline V gene encodes CDR1 SNHLY and CDR2 FYNNEI. As DNA, the CDR3 is TGTGCCAGCAGTGATTATGAGGGGGATACGCAGTATTTT. Protein product: CASSDYEGDTQYF. Full variable domain (remainder filled in from reference TRBV2 and TRBJ2-3): EPEVTQTPSHQVTQMGQEVILRCVPISNHLYFYWYRQILGQKVEFLVSFYNNEISEKSEIFDDQFSVERPDGSNFTLKIRSTKLEDSAMYFCASSDYEGDTQYFGPGTRLTVL.

This clonotype was counted ten times or more. The chain couples TRBV7-2 to TRBJ1-1; D may be TRBD1 (5 bases). The V end lost 5 bases, the J end lost 1 base, and 8 bases lay between the germline ends. The CDR3 runs 13 residues. The germline gives CDR1 SGHTA, CDR2 FQGNSA. As DNA, the CDR3 is TGTGCCAGCAGCCGTGACAGGAACACTGAAGCTTTCTTT. It yields the protein CASSRDRNTEAFF.

The chain carries TRBV5-1 and TRBJ2-6; D may be TRBD2 (5 bases). V lost 0 bases, J lost 0 bases, and 7 bases lay in between. The CDR3 is made up of 16 amino acids. Germline lookup yields CDR1 SGHRS and CDR2 YFSETQ. In DNA form, the CDR3 reads TGCGCCAGCAGCTTGGCCCGGGGCTCTGGGGCCAACGTCCTGACTTTC. Translated: CASSLARGSGANVLTF. Complete variable domain (other parts from reference TRBV5-1 and TRBJ2-6): KAGVTQTPRYLIKTRGQQVTLSCSPISGHRSVSWYQQTPGQGLQFLFEYFSETQRNKGNFPGRFSGRQFSNSRSEMNVSTLELGDSALYLCASSLARGSGANVLTFGAGSRLTVL.

The chain is built from TRBV6-2 or TRBV6-3 and TRBJ2-7, with TRBD1 matching 7 bases. Germline CDR1 reads MNHEY; CDR2 reads SVGEGT. Germline trimming cut 2 bases from V and 3 bases from J; bases unmatched to any gene: 7. This CDR3 contains 15 residues. The CDR3 DNA sequence: TGTGCCAGCAGTTACGTAAAGGGGGCACGCTACGAGCAGTACTTC. Its protein is CASSYVKGARYEQYF.

This chain uses TRBV5-1 with TRBJ2-2; 7 bases line up with TRBD1. Germline V gene data show CDR1 as SGHRS and CDR2 as YFSETQ. The CDR3 spans 15 residues. Trimming removed 8 bases from V and 3 bases from J; junction bases left unmatched: 10. CDR3 sequence (DNA): TGCGCCAGTACCCGACAGGGTAGGGACACCGGGGAGCTGTTTTTT. Protein: CASTRQGRDTGELFF.

The chain uses TRBV9 and TRBJ2-3; D gene unclear. The germline V gene has CDR1 SGDLS and CDR2 YYNGEE. The CDR3 spans 13 residues. V was trimmed by 4 bases and J by 5 bases, leaving 11 bases between them. CDR3 loop: CASSPSFRDTQYF. As DNA, the CDR3 is TGTGCCAGCAGCCCCTCCTTTCGAGATACGCAGTATTTT.

The gene calls are TRBV7-9 and TRBJ2-7, with 10 bases aligning to TRBD2. This CDR3 comprises 14 residues. J was trimmed by 7 bases and V by 5 bases; bases with no gene match: 8. Germline V lookup: CDR1 SEHNR, CDR2 FQNEAQ (reference sequence). The CDR3 reads CASSLSGGRVEQYF. The CDR3 region has the DNA TGTGCCAGCAGCCTTAGCGGGGGGCGAGTGGAGCAGTACTTC.

The chain is built from TRBV18 and TRBJ2-7; the D gene is possibly TRBD1 (6 bases). This CDR3 is 13 amino acids long. V lost 2 bases and J 2 bases, leaving 7 bases between the germline ends. The V gene's germline CDR1 is KGHSH and CDR2 LQKENI. DNA for the CDR3: TGTGCCAGCTCACCAAGGGACACCTACGAGCAGTACTTC. Its translation: CASSPRDTYEQYF.

The sample holds many counts of this clonotype. CDR3 protein: CASSQLRGSAYNEQFF. As DNA, the CDR3 is TGTGCCAGCTCACAACTCAGGGGAAGTGCATACAATGAGCAGTTCTTC. This chain joins TRBV18 and TRBJ2-1; TRBD1 might be the D (6 bases). The CDR3 has 16 residues. The V gene lost 4 bases and the J gene lost 4 bases, with 17 bases spanning the gap. In germline, CDR1 is KGHSH, CDR2 LQKENI.